In this sample, the clone carrying this T cell receptor beta chain turned up many times. V was pared by 7 bases and J by 0 bases, with 3 bases of the junction left unmatched. There are 14 residues in the CDR3. Germline V lookup: CDR1 SGHRS, CDR2 YFSETQ. The sample originates from a study of blood T cell repertoires in COVID-19. The table came from immunoSEQ multiplex PCR; TCRdb's copy has only in-frame clones and leaves some out. The sample has about 210,000 clones; about 81% are singletons. V and J are TRBV5-1 and TRBJ2-1; 8 bases map to TRBD2. Material for sequencing was PBMCs or T cells enriched from blood (not recorded which). This clonotype was sampled from a man aged 40-50 years who had recovered from COVID-19. CDR3 sequence (DNA): TGCGCCAGCGCCACTAGCGGCTCCTACAATGAGCAGTTCTTC. Its translation: CASATSGSYNEQFF.